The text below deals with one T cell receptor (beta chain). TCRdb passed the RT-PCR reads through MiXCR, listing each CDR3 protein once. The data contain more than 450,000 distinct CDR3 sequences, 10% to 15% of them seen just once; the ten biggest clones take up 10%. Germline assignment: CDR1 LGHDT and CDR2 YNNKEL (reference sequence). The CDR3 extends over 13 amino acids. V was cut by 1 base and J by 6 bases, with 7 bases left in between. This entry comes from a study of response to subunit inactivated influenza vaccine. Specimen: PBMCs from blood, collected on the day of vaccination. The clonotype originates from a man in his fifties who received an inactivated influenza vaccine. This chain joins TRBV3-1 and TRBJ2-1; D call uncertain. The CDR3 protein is CASSQVYGNEQFF. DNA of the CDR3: TGTGCCAGCAGCCAAGTGTACGGCAATGAGCAGTTCTTC.